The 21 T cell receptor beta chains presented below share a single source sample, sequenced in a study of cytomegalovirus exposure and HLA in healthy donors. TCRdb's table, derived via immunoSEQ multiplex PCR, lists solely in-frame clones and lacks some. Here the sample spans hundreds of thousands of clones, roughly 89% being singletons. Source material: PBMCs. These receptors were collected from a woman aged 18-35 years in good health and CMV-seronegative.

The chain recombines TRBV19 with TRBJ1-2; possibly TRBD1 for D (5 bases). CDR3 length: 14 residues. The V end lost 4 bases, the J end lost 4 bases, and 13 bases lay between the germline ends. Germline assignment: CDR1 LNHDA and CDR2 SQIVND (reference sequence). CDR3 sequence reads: CASSTLTGGYGYTF. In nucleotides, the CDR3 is TGTGCCAGTAGTACCTTGACGGGGGGCTATGGCTACACCTTC.

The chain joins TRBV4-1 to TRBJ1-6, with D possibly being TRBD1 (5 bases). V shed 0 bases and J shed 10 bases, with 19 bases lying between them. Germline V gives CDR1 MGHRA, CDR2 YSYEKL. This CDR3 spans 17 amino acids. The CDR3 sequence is CASSQDKGRADGSPLHF. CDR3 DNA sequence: TGCGCCAGCAGCCAAGATAAGGGCAGGGCAGATGGATCACCCCTCCACTTT.

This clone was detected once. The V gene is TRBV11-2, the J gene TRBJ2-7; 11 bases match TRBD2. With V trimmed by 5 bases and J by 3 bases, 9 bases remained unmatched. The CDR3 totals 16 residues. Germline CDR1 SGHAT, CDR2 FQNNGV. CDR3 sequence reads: CASSGRLAGTHYEQYF. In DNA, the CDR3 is TGTGCCAGCAGCGGGAGACTAGCGGGAACCCACTACGAGCAGTACTTC.

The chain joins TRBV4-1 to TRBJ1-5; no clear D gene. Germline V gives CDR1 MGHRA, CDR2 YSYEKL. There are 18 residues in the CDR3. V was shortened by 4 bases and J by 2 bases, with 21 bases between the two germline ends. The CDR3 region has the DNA TGCGCCAGCAGCCCCGGACCCGCGCGGGTGAGAGGCAATCAGCCCCAGCATTTT. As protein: CASSPGPARVRGNQPQHF.

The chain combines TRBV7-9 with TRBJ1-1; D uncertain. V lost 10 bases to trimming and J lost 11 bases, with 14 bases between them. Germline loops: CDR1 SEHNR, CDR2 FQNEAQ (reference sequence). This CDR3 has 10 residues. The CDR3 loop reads CAIEEARAFF. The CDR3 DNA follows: TGTGCCATCGAGGAGGCGAGGGCTTTCTTT.

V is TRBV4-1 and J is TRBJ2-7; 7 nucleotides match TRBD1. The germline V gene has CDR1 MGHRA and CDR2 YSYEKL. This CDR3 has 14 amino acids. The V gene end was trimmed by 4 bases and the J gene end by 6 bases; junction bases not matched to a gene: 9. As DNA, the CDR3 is TGCGCCAGCAGCCCTCTGACAGGGCAGGGCGAGCAGTACTTC. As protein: CASSPLTGQGEQYF.

This CDR3 reads CATLPGQPSGANVLTF. DNA for the CDR3: TGTGCCACCTTACCGGGACAGCCTTCTGGGGCCAACGTCCTGACTTTC. The rearrangement joins TRBV28 to TRBJ2-6, with 7 bases lining up with TRBD1. The CDR3 contains 16 residues. V was clipped by 10 bases and J by 1 base; unmatched bases: 10. The germline V gene encodes CDR1 MDHEN and CDR2 SYDVKM. The full variable domain, its missing parts supplied by reference TRBV28 and TRBJ2-6, is DVKVTQSSRYLVKRTGEKVFLECVQDMDHENMFWYRQDPGLGLRLIYFSYDVKMKEKGDIPEGYSVSREKKERFSLILESASTNQTSMYLCATLPGQPSGANVLTFGAGSRLTVL.

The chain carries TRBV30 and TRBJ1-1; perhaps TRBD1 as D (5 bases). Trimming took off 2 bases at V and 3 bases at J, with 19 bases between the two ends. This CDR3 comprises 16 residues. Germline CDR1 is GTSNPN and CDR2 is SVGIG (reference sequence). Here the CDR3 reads CAWSWARAAGHTEAFF. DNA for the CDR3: TGTGCCTGGAGTTGGGCCCGGGCAGCGGGGCACACTGAAGCTTTCTTT.

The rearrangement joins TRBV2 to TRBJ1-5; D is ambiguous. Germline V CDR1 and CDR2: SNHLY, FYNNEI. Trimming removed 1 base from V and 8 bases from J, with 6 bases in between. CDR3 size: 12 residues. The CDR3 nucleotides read TGTGCCAGCAGTGAAGGGGGAGAGCCCCAGCATTTT. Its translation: CASSEGGEPQHF.

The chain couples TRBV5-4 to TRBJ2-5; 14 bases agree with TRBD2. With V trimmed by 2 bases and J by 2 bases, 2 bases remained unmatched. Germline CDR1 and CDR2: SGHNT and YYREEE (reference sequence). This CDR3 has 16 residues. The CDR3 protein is CASSLGTSGGQETQYF. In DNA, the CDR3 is TGTGCCAGCAGCTTAGGGACTAGCGGGGGTCAAGAGACCCAGTACTTC.

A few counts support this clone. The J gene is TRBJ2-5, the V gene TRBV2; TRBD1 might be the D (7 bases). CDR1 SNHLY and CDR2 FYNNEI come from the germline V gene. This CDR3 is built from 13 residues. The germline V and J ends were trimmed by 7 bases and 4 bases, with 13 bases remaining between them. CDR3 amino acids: CASKEQGGETQYF. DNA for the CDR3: TGTGCCAGCAAGGAGCAGGGGGGAGAGACCCAGTACTTC.

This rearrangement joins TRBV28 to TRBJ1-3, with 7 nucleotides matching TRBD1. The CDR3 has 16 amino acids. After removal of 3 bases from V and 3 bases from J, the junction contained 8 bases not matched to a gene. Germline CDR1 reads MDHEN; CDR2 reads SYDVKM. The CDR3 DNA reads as TGTGCCAGCAGTTTCAGGACAGGAGCACTTGGAAACACCATATATTTT. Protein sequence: CASSFRTGALGNTIYF.

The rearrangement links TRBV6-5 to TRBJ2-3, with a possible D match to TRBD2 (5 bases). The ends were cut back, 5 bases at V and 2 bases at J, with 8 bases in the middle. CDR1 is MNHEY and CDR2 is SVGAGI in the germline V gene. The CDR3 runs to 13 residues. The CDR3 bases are TGTGCCAGCAGTGGACTCACCACAGATACGCAGTATTTT. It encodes CASSGLTTDTQYF.

CDR3 protein: CASSLGQGSGGYTF. In DNA, the CDR3 is TGTGCCAGCAGTTTGGGTCAGGGCTCGGGTGGCTACACCTTC. The chain is built from TRBV28 and TRBJ1-2, with D tentatively TRBD1 (5 bases). The V end was cut by 3 bases, the J end by 7 bases, with 15 bases between. The CDR3 runs to 14 residues. CDR1 and CDR2 from the germline V gene are MDHEN and SYDVKM.

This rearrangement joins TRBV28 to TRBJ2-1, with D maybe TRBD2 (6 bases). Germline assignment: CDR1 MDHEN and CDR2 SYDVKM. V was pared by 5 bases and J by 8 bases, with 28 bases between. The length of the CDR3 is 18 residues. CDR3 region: CASSPGNSLRPGVHEQFF. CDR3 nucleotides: TGTGCCAGCAGTCCAGGGAACTCTCTGAGGCCGGGGGTCCATGAGCAGTTCTTC.

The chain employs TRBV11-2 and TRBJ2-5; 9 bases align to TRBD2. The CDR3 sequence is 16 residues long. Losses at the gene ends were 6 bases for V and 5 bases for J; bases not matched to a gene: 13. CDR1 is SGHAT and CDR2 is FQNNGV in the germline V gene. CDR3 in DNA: TGTGCCAGCAGTCCAAGCGGGGGGTGGAACCGCGAGACCCAGTACTTC. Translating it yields CASSPSGGWNRETQYF.

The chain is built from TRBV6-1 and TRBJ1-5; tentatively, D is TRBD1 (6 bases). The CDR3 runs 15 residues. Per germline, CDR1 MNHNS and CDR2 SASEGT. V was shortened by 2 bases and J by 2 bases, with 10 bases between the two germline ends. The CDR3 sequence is CASSERQGRNQPQHF. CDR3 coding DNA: TGTGCCAGCAGTGAACGTCAGGGGCGCAATCAGCCCCAGCATTTT.

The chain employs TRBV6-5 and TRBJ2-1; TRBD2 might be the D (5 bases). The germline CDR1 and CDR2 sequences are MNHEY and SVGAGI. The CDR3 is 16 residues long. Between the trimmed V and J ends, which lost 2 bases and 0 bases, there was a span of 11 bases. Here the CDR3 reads CASSYEGGRSYNEQFF. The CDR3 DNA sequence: TGTGCCAGCAGTTACGAGGGCGGGCGCTCCTACAATGAGCAGTTCTTC.

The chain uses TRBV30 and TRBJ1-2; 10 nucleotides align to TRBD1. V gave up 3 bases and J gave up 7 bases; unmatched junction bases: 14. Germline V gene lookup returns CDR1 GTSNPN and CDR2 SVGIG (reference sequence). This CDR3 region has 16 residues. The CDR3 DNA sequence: TGTGCCTGGAGCCTGACAGGGGGCCAATCCCACCGTGGCTACACCTTC. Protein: CAWSLTGGQSHRGYTF.

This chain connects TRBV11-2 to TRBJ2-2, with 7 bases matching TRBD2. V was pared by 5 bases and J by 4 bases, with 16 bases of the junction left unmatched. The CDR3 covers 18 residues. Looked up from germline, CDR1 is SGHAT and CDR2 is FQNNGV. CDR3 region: CASSPGLVQVGLTGELFF. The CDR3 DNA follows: TGTGCCAGCAGCCCCGGACTAGTTCAAGTGGGTCTCACCGGGGAGCTGTTTTTT.

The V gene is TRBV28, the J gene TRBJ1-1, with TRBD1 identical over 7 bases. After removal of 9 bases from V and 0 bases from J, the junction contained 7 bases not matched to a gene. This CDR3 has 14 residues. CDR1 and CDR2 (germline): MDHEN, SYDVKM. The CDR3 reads CASLEGAVNTEAFF. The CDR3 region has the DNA TGTGCCAGTCTCGAGGGGGCGGTGAACACTGAAGCTTTCTTT.